These T cell receptor beta chains were read from a single sample in a study of response to subunit inactivated influenza vaccine. One entry per CDR3 protein results from TCRdb running MiXCR on the RT-PCR reads. This sample yields about half a million distinct CDR3 sequences, of which approximately 7.1% are seen a single time; roughly 13% belongs to the top ten. The sequences come from PBMCs from blood, collected 23 to 25 months after vaccination. The receptor set was obtained from a man in his fifties or sixties who received an inactivated influenza vaccine. Each CDR3 is given with its conserved first and last residue. A D gene is named only where the DNA matches it firmly. Clone size is not always given. Where it is, it says once, few, many or a class for expanded clones.

v_gene,d_gene,abundance,j_gene,CDR3aa,CDR3nt
TRBV6-5,-,-,TRBJ1-5,CASSYSIGSNQPQHF,TGTGCCAGCAGTTACTCGATTGGAAGCAATCAGCCCCAGCATTTT
TRBV7-9,-,many,TRBJ2-7,CASSSGVSYEQYF,TGTGCCAGCAGCTCAGGGGTCTCCTACGAGCAGTACTTC
TRBV20-1,-,few,TRBJ2-2,CSAKGPSNTGELFF,TGCAGTGCTAAAGGACCATCGAACACCGGGGAGCTGTTTTTT
TRBV6-5,-,many,TRBJ1-5,CASSYSRDPNQPQHF,TGTGCCAGCAGTTACTCGAGGGACCCTAATCAGCCCCAGCATTTT
TRBV15,-,-,TRBJ1-5,CATSRSSNQPQHF,TGTGCCACCAGCAGGTCTAGCAATCAGCCCCAGCATTTT
TRBV6-5,-,many,TRBJ2-4,CASSYSRAGLAKNIQYF,TGTGCCAGCAGTTACTCTAGGGCAGGACTAGCCAAAAACATTCAGTACTTC
TRBV9,-,-,TRBJ2-5,CASSVSFQETQYF,TGTGCCAGCAGCGTCTCTTTCCAAGAGACCCAGTACTTC
TRBV20-1,TRBD1,-,TRBJ1-2,CSASPIAKGANGYTF,TGCAGTGCTTCTCCTATCGCGAAGGGGGCTAATGGCTACACCTTC
TRBV7-9,TRBD1,-,TRBJ2-7,CASSPGQGEDYEQYF,TGTGCCAGCAGCCCAGGACAGGGAGAAGACTACGAGCAGTACTTC
TRBV4-2,TRBD1,few,TRBJ2-5,CASSHIWTGEETQYF,TGTGCCAGCAGCCATATATGGACAGGGGAAGAGACCCAGTACTTC
TRBV5-1,-,few,TRBJ2-5,CASSNSGEETQYF,TGCGCCAGCAGTAACAGCGGTGAAGAGACCCAGTACTTC
TRBV5-6,-,many,TRBJ1-6,CASSLGPVSHHSPLHF,TGTGCCAGCAGCTTGGGTCCCGTCTCTCACCATTCACCCCTCCACTTT
TRBV11-2,TRBD2,-,TRBJ2-5,CASSPRGGAGGQETQYF,TGTGCCAGCAGCCCCCGGGGTGGAGCGGGGGGCCAAGAGACCCAGTACTTC
TRBV10-3,TRBD2,-,TRBJ2-5,CAARGLVTVETQYF,TGTGCCGCCAGAGGACTAGTCACTGTCGAGACCCAGTACTTC
TRBV12-3/TRBV12-4,-,-,TRBJ1-5,CASSSGLLGYSNQPQHF,TGTGCCAGCAGTTCGGGACTCCTGGGGTATAGCAATCAGCCCCAGCATTTT
TRBV5-1,-,few,TRBJ2-2,CASSLAATGGTGELFF,TGCGCCAGCAGCTTGGCGGCTACTGGAGGGACCGGGGAGCTGTTTTTT
TRBV27,TRBD2,few,TRBJ2-5,CASAFGGGPETQYF,TGTGCCAGCGCCTTTGGCGGGGGGCCTGAGACCCAGTACTTC
TRBV12-3/TRBV12-4,-,-,TRBJ2-2,CASTRTDTNTGELFF,TGTGCCAGCACCCGGACAGACACGAACACCGGGGAGCTGTTTTTT
TRBV3-1,TRBD1,few,TRBJ2-7,CASGDRGHYEQYF,TGTGCCAGCGGCGACAGGGGGCACTACGAGCAGTACTTC
TRBV7-2,-,-,TRBJ2-3,CASSLMAWTQGTDTQYF,TGTGCCAGCAGCTTAATGGCGTGGACCCAAGGGACAGATACGCAGTATTTT
TRBV4-3,-,few,TRBJ2-1,CASSQDFVDNEQFF,TGCGCCAGCAGCCAAGATTTCGTCGACAATGAGCAGTTCTTC
TRBV29-1,-,many,TRBJ2-7,CSVGVSGYEQYF,TGCAGCGTTGGGGTATCGGGCTACGAGCAGTACTTC
TRBV7-9,-,-,TRBJ1-2,CASSLLSLFGYTF,TGTGCCAGCAGCTTATTGAGTCTTTTTGGCTACACCTTC
TRBV11-3,TRBD1,-,TRBJ2-2,CASSFTPWDRGYTGELFF,TGTGCCAGCAGCTTTACACCGTGGGACAGGGGATACACCGGGGAGCTGTTTTTT
TRBV12-3/TRBV12-4,-,many,TRBJ2-7,CASSSDRRPYEQYF,TGTGCCAGCAGCTCCGACAGGCGCCCCTACGAGCAGTACTTC
TRBV14,-,few,TRBJ2-5,CASSLLSWEETQYF,TGTGCCAGCAGCCTTCTTAGTTGGGAAGAGACCCAGTACTTC
TRBV29-1,-,-,TRBJ1-2,CSVEAPTEQAGGYGYTF,TGCAGCGTTGAAGCCCCAACGGAGCAGGCCGGGGGCTATGGCTACACCTTC
TRBV7-9,-,many,TRBJ2-3,CASSYLGTSTDTQYF,TGTGCCAGCAGCTACCTAGGGACTAGCACAGATACGCAGTATTTT
TRBV29-1,-,few,TRBJ2-2,CSAKVGTNTGELFF,TGCAGCGCCAAAGTGGGGACGAACACCGGGGAGCTGTTTTTT
TRBV7-2,-,few,TRBJ1-3,CASSLSWSSGNTIYF,TGTGCCAGCAGCCTATCGTGGAGCTCTGGAAACACCATATATTTT